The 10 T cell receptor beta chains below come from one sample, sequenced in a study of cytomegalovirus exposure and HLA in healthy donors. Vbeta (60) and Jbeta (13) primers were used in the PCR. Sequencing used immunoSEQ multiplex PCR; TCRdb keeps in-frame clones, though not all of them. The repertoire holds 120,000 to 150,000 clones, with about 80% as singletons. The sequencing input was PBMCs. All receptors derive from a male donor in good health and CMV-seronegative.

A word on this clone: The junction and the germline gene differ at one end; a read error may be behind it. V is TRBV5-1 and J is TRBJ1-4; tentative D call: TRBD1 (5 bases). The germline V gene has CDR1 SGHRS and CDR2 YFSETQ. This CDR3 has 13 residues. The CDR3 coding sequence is TGCGCCAGCAGTTTGGGGGGGGATGAAAAACTGTTTTTT. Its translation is CASSLGGDEKLFF.

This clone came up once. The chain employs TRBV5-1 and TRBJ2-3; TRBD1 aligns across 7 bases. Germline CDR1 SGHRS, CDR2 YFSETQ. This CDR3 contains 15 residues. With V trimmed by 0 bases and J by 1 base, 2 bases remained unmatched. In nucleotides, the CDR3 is TGCGCCAGCAGCTTGGAGGGGGCCCGCACAGATACGCAGTATTTT. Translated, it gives CASSLEGARTDTQYF.

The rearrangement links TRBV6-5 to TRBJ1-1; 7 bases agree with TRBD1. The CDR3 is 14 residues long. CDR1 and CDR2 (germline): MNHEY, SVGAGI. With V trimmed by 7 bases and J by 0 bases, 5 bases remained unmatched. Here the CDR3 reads CASIRQGLNTEAFF. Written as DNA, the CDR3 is TGTGCCAGCATCCGACAGGGATTGAACACTGAAGCTTTCTTT.

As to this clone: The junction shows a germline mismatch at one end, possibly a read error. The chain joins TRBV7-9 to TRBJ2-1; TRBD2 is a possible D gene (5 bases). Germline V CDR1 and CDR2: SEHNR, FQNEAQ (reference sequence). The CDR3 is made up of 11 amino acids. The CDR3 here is CSSRSGNEQFF. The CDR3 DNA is TGTTCCAGCAGGTCGGGGAATGAGCAGTTCTTC.

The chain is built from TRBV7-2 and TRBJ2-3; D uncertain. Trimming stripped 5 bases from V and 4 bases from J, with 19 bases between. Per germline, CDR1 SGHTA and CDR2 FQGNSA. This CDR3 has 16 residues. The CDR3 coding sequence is TGTGCCAGCAGCCCCCTTTTTCAGAACCACCCAGATACGCAGTATTTT. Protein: CASSPLFQNHPDTQYF. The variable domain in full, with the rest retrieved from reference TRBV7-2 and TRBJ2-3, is GAGVSQSPSNKVTEKGKDVELRCDPISGHTALYWYRQSLGQGLEFLIYFQGNSAPDKSGLPSDRFSAERTGGSVSTLTIQRTQQEDSAVYLCASSPLFQNHPDTQYFGPGTRLTVL.

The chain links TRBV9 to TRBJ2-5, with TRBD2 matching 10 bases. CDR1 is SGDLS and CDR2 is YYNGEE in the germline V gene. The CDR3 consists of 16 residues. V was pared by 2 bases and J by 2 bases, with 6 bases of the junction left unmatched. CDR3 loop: CASSVGLAGEQETQYF. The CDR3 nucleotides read TGTGCCAGCAGCGTCGGGCTAGCGGGGGAGCAAGAGACCCAGTACTTC.

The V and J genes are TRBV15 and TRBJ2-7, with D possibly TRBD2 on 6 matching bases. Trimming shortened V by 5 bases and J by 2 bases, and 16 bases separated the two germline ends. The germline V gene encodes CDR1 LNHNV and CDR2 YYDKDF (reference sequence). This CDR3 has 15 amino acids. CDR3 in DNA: TGTGCCACCAGCGAACGGCTAGCGCAAGCCTACGAGCAGTACTTC. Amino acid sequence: CATSERLAQAYEQYF.

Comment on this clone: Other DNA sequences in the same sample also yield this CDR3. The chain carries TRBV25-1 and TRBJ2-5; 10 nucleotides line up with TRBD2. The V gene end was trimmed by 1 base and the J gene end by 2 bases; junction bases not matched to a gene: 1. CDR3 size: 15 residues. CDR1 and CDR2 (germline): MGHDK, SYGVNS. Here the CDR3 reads CASSESGLAQETQYF. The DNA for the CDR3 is TGTGCCAGCAGTGAATCGGGACTAGCGCAAGAGACCCAGTACTTC.

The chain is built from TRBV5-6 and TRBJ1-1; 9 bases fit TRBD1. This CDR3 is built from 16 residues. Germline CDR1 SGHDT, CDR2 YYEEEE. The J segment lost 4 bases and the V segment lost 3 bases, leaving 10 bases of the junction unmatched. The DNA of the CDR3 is TGTGCCAGCAGCTCAGGGACAGGGTACGCCCCCACTGAAGCTTTCTTT. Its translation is CASSSGTGYAPTEAFF.

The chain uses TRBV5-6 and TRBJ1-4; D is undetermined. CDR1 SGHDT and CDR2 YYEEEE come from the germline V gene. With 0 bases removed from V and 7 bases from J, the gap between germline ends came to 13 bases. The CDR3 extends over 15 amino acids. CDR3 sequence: CASSLVGSLGEKLFF. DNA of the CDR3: TGTGCCAGCAGCTTGGTCGGGTCCCTGGGTGAAAAACTGTTTTTT.